The rows below give T cell receptor beta chains drawn from one sample of a study of shared clonotypes between healthy human individuals. Some clones are missing from TCRdb's copy, which holds only in-frame ones; the method was immunoSEQ multiplex PCR. In the table there are around 2.3 million clones, about 94% of which are singletons. The sample taken for sequencing was naive CD4+ T cells sorted from blood. Source of these receptors: a man between 18 and 29 years old in good health. Both conserved end residues are part of each CDR3. The order of the fields is V gene, clone size, D gene, J gene, CDR3 DNA, CDR3 protein. D genes are given only for firm matches. Size tells how often a clone was seen (once, few, many) or the class of an expanded clone, and some rows leave it out.

v_gene: TRBV6-5; abundance: -; d_gene: TRBD1; j_gene: TRBJ1-1; CDR3nt: TGTGCCAGCAGCAGGACAGGGAGGGAAAGAACTTTCTTT; CDR3aa: CASSRTGRERTFF
v_gene: TRBV19; abundance: -; d_gene: TRBD1; j_gene: TRBJ2-1; CDR3nt: TGTGCCAGTACCAAGAGGGACAGGGGAAACAATGAGCAGTTCTTC; CDR3aa: CASTKRDRGNNEQFF
v_gene: TRBV9; abundance: -; d_gene: TRBD1; j_gene: TRBJ1-4; CDR3nt: TGTGCCAGCAGCGTAGGACAGGGGGGAAACCTTAATGAAAAACTGTTTTTT; CDR3aa: CASSVGQGGNLNEKLFF
v_gene: TRBV10-3; abundance: -; d_gene: -; j_gene: TRBJ1-1; CDR3nt: TGTGCCATCAGGACAACAGGGTTGGACACTGAAGCTTTCTTT; CDR3aa: CAIRTTGLDTEAFF
v_gene: TRBV7-2; abundance: -; d_gene: -; j_gene: TRBJ1-3; CDR3nt: TGTGCCAGCAGCTTAATCTCTGGAAACACCATATATTTT; CDR3aa: CASSLISGNTIYF
v_gene: TRBV30; abundance: once; d_gene: TRBD2; j_gene: TRBJ2-1; CDR3nt: TGTGCCTGGAGTGTCAGTAGCGGGAGGACCGATGAGCAGTTCTTC; CDR3aa: CAWSVSSGRTDEQFF
v_gene: TRBV2; abundance: -; d_gene: -; j_gene: TRBJ2-3; CDR3nt: TGTGCCAGCAGTGTGCGGGATACGCAGTATTTT; CDR3aa: CASSVRDTQYF
v_gene: TRBV10-1; abundance: -; d_gene: -; j_gene: TRBJ2-1; CDR3nt: TGCGCCAGCTCAGCAGGGTTACCCGGTGAGCAGTTCTTC; CDR3aa: CASSAGLPGEQFF
v_gene: TRBV28; abundance: -; d_gene: TRBD1; j_gene: TRBJ1-1; CDR3nt: TGTGCCAGCAGGCCTAGGGGGCGTACCACTGAAGCTTTCTTT; CDR3aa: CASRPRGRTTEAFF
v_gene: TRBV10-3; abundance: -; d_gene: -; j_gene: TRBJ2-1; CDR3nt: TGTGCCATCAGTGAGTCGATCGTGGATGAGCAGTTCTTC; CDR3aa: CAISESIVDEQFF
v_gene: TRBV6-1; abundance: few; d_gene: TRBD1; j_gene: TRBJ2-4; CDR3nt: TGTGCCAGCAGTGAAGCGGGACAGGGGGTTTTCCCAGCCAAAAACATTCAGTACTTC; CDR3aa: CASSEAGQGVFPAKNIQYF
v_gene: TRBV19; abundance: -; d_gene: -; j_gene: TRBJ2-3; CDR3nt: TGTGCCAGTAGTATGGCCAGGGCCCCCACAGATACGCAGTATTTT; CDR3aa: CASSMARAPTDTQYF
v_gene: TRBV19; abundance: -; d_gene: -; j_gene: TRBJ1-6; CDR3nt: TGTGCCAGTAGTATAGCCCGGGACGGCTATAATTCACCCCTCCACTTT; CDR3aa: CASSIARDGYNSPLHF
v_gene: TRBV5-1; abundance: -; d_gene: TRBD2; j_gene: TRBJ2-1; CDR3nt: TGCGCCAGCAGCTTGGGGGGCGGGAGATTTAGTGAGCAGTTCTTC; CDR3aa: CASSLGGGRFSEQFF
v_gene: TRBV25-1; abundance: -; d_gene: -; j_gene: TRBJ1-4; CDR3nt: TGTGCCAGCAGTGAATCCGGCGGCCCTAATGAAAAACTGTTTTTT; CDR3aa: CASSESGGPNEKLFF
v_gene: TRBV5-6; abundance: once; d_gene: TRBD1; j_gene: TRBJ2-7; CDR3nt: TGTGCCAGCAGGGATGGGACAGGGAAGGCCTACGAGCAGTACTTC; CDR3aa: CASRDGTGKAYEQYF
v_gene: TRBV6-5; abundance: -; d_gene: -; j_gene: TRBJ2-7; CDR3nt: TGTGCCAGCAGCTTAGACGGGACAAAGTACTACGAGCAGTACTTC; CDR3aa: CASSLDGTKYYEQYF
v_gene: TRBV11-2; abundance: -; d_gene: TRBD2; j_gene: TRBJ2-7; CDR3nt: TGTGCCAGCAGTAACAGCGGGAGAGTGTCCTACGAGCAGTACTTC; CDR3aa: CASSNSGRVSYEQYF
v_gene: TRBV4-2; abundance: -; d_gene: -; j_gene: TRBJ2-1; CDR3nt: TGTGCCAGCAGCCAAGTGACGGATTCGTACAATGAGCAGTTCTTC; CDR3aa: CASSQVTDSYNEQFF
v_gene: TRBV6-1; abundance: once; d_gene: TRBD1; j_gene: TRBJ2-3; CDR3nt: TGTGCCAGCAGAAAAACAGGGGCAGATACGCAGTATTTT; CDR3aa: CASRKTGADTQYF
v_gene: TRBV5-3; abundance: -; d_gene: TRBD1; j_gene: TRBJ2-7; CDR3nt: TGTGCCAGAAGCGGAGGTGACCGGGACAGTTACGAGCAGTACTTC; CDR3aa: CARSGGDRDSYEQYF
v_gene: TRBV10-3; abundance: -; d_gene: -; j_gene: TRBJ1-1; CDR3nt: TGTGCCATCAAAACGGGACAAACGAACACTGAAGCTTTCTTT; CDR3aa: CAIKTGQTNTEAFF
v_gene: TRBV6-1; abundance: few; d_gene: -; j_gene: TRBJ1-1; CDR3nt: TGTGCCAGCACCGAACCGGGACACTTGAACACTGAAGCTTTCTTT; CDR3aa: CASTEPGHLNTEAFF
v_gene: TRBV30; abundance: -; d_gene: -; j_gene: TRBJ2-1; CDR3nt: TGTGCCTGGATAGGGTCCAACAATGAGCAGTTCTTC; CDR3aa: CAWIGSNNEQFF
v_gene: TRBV25-1; abundance: -; d_gene: -; j_gene: TRBJ2-4; CDR3nt: TGTGCCAGCAGTTTGGGGGGTCTAGCCAAAAACATTCAGTACTTC; CDR3aa: CASSLGGLAKNIQYF
v_gene: TRBV25-1; abundance: -; d_gene: -; j_gene: TRBJ1-5; CDR3nt: TGTGCCAGCAGTCCCGGGGGACCCTCGCAGCCCCAGCATTTT; CDR3aa: CASSPGGPSQPQHF
v_gene: TRBV18; abundance: -; d_gene: -; j_gene: TRBJ2-7; CDR3nt: TGTGCCAGCTCACCACGACAGTCAACGCCCTACGAGCAGTACTTC; CDR3aa: CASSPRQSTPYEQYF
v_gene: TRBV11-2; abundance: -; d_gene: TRBD2; j_gene: TRBJ2-7; CDR3nt: TGTGCCAGCAGCTTAGGCGGGGGGGTATACGAGCAGTACTTC; CDR3aa: CASSLGGGVYEQYF
v_gene: TRBV11-3; abundance: -; d_gene: -; j_gene: TRBJ1-2; CDR3nt: TGTGCCCTGGGTGGCTGGGGGAAGTCCAAGGGTGGCTACACCTTC; CDR3aa: CALGGWGKSKGGYTF
v_gene: TRBV2; abundance: -; d_gene: TRBD2; j_gene: TRBJ2-1; CDR3nt: TGTGCCAGTACGGGACTAGCGGATTGGGATGAGCAGTTCTTC; CDR3aa: CASTGLADWDEQFF
v_gene: TRBV5-6; abundance: -; d_gene: TRBD2; j_gene: TRBJ2-7; CDR3nt: TGTGCCAGCAGCTTCGTCACGGGGGGAGGAGCCGAGCAGTACTTC; CDR3aa: CASSFVTGGGAEQYF
v_gene: TRBV28; abundance: -; d_gene: -; j_gene: TRBJ1-6; CDR3nt: TGTGCCAGCAGCCTCGGGGCGGTAGGCTCACCCCTCCACTTT; CDR3aa: CASSLGAVGSPLHF
v_gene: TRBV7-7; abundance: -; d_gene: -; j_gene: TRBJ2-1; CDR3nt: TGTGCTAGCAGCTTAGGGGGGTCAGATGAGCAGTTCTTC; CDR3aa: CASSLGGSDEQFF
v_gene: TRBV5-6; abundance: -; d_gene: -; j_gene: TRBJ2-5; CDR3nt: TGTGCCAGCAGCTTGGTTGGTAGCTTCAAGACCCAGTACTTC; CDR3aa: CASSLVGSFKTQYF
v_gene: TRBV2; abundance: -; d_gene: -; j_gene: TRBJ1-1; CDR3nt: TGTGCCAGCAGTGAAACCGATGGGGGTCGGGGCACTGAAGCTTTCTTT; CDR3aa: CASSETDGGRGTEAFF
v_gene: TRBV5-6; abundance: -; d_gene: TRBD1; j_gene: TRBJ1-6; CDR3nt: TGTGCCAGCAGCTTGTACAGGGGGTCTGGGGCTTCACCCCTCCACTTT; CDR3aa: CASSLYRGSGASPLHF